This passage covers 3 T cell receptor beta chains from one sample sequenced in a study of OX40 agonist ivuxolimab in advanced cancers. Clones were sequenced by immunoSEQ multiplex PCR, and TCRdb holds only the in-frame ones, with some missing. Among 65,000 to 85,000 clones, 92% were seen once, and the ten largest hold about 7.1%. Sequencing was performed on CD4+ or CD8+ T cells sorted from blood, taken in a trial of the OX40 agonist ivuxolimab. Source of these receptors: an adult with an advanced solid tumor such as melanoma, head and neck, liver or kidney cancer.

The chain couples TRBV7-8 to TRBJ1-1, with D uncertain. The V end was cut by 5 bases, the J end by 0 bases, with 7 bases between. Germline-derived CDR1 and CDR2 are SGHVS and FQNEAQ. CDR3 size: 13 residues. CDR3 amino acids: CASSPRLNTEAFF. CDR3 nucleotides: TGTGCCAGCAGCCCAAGACTGAACACTGAAGCTTTCTTT.

The chain links TRBV6-6 to TRBJ2-7, with D maybe TRBD1 (6 bases). The CDR3 covers 14 residues. Trimming removed 2 bases from V and 0 bases from J, with 8 bases in between. Germline V CDR1 and CDR2: MNHNY, SVGAGI (reference sequence). CDR3 protein: CASSYTDSSYEQYF. CDR3 in DNA: TGTGCCAGCAGTTACACGGACAGCTCCTACGAGCAGTACTTC.

The chain employs TRBV4-1 and TRBJ1-1; no clear D. The CDR3 runs to 12 residues. Trimming cost V 3 bases and J 11 bases, with 13 bases left between them. Per germline, CDR1 MGHRA and CDR2 YSYEKL. The CDR3: CASSQARTRAFF. CDR3 in DNA: TGCGCCAGCAGCCAGGCTCGAACTCGGGCTTTCTTT.